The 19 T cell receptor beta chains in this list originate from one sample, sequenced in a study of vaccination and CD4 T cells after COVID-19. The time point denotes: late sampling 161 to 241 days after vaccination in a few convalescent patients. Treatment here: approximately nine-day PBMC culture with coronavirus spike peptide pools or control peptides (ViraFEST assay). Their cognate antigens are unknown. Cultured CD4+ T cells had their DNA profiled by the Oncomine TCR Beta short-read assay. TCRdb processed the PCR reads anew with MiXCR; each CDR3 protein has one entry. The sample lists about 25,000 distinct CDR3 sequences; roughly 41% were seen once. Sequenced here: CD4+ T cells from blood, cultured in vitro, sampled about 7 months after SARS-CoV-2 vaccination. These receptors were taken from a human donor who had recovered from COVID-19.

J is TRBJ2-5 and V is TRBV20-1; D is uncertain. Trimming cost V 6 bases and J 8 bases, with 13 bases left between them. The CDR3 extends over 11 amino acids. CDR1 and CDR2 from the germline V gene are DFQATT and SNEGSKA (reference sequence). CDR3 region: CSATTPSTQYF. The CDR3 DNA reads TGCAGTGCCACAACACCGAGCACCCAGTACTTC.

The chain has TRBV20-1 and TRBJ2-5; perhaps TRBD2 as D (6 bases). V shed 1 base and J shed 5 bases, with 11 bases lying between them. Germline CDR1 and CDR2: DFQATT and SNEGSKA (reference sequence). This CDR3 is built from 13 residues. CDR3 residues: CSARVSGVETQYF. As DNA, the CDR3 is TGCAGTGCTAGAGTGTCGGGAGTTGAGACCCAGTACTTC.

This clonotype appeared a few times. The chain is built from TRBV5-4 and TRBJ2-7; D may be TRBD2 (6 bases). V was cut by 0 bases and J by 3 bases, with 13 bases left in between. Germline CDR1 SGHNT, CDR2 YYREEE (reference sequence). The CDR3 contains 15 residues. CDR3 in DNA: TGTGCCAGCAGCTTGGTCTGGCGGGACGACTACGAGCAGTACTTC. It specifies CASSLVWRDDYEQYF.

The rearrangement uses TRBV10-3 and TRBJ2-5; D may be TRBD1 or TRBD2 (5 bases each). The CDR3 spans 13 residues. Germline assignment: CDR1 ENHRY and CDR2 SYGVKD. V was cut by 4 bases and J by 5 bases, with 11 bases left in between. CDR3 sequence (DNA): TGTGCCATCAGTGGAGGGGACCCGGAGACCCAGTACTTC. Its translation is CAISGGDPETQYF.

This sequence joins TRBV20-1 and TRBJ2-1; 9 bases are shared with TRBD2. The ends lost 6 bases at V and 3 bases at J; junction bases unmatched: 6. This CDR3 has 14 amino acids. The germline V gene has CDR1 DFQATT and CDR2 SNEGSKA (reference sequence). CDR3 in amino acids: CSALAGEVYNEQFF. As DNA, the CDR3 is TGCAGTGCCTTAGCGGGAGAAGTCTACAATGAGCAGTTCTTC.

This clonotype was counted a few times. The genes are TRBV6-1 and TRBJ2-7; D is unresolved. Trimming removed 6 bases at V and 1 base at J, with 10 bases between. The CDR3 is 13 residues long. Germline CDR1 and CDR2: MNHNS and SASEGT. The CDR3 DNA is TGTGCCAGCAGGGAATCGACATCCTACGAGCAGTACTTC. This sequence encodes CASRESTSYEQYF.

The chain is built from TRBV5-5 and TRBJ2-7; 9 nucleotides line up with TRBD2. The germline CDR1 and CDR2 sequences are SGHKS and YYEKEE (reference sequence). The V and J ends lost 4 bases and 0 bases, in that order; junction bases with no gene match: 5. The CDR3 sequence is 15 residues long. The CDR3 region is CASSRGGGLSYEQYF. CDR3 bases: TGTGCCAGCAGCCGCGGGGGGGGTCTCTCCTACGAGCAGTACTTC.

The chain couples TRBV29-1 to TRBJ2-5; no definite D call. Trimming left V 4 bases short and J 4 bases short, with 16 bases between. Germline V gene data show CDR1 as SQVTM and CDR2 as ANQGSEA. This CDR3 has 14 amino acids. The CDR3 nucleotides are TGCAGCGTTGTGCGAGACACGGAACCAGAGACCCAGTACTTC. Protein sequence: CSVVRDTEPETQYF.

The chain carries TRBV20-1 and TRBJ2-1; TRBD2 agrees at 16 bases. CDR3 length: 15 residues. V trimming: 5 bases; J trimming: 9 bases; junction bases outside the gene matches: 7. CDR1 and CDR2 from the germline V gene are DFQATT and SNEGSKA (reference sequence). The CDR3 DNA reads TGCAGTGCTTTGGGTGGGACTAGCGGGAGGGTTGAGCAGTTCTTC. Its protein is CSALGGTSGRVEQFF.

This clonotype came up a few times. The CDR3 region is CASSVLNNEQFF. CDR3 DNA sequence: TGTGCCAGCAGCGTCTTAAACAATGAGCAGTTCTTC. The rearrangement joins TRBV7-2 to TRBJ2-1; D remains unclear. Deletions cut 5 bases from V and 5 bases from J, with 7 bases between. The CDR3 is 12 residues long. CDR1 and CDR2 from the germline V gene are SGHTA and FQGNSA.

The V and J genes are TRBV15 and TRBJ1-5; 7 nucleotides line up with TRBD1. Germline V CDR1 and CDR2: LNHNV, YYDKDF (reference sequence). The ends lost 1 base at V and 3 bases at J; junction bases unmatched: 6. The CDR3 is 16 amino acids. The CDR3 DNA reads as TGTGCCACCAGCAGAGGAGGGACAGCTTCCAATCAGCCCCAGCATTTT. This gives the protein CATSRGGTASNQPQHF.

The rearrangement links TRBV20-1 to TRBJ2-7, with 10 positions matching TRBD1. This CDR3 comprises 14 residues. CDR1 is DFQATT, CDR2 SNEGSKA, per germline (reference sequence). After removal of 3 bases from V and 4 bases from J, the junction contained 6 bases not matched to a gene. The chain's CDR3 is CSASSGQGWYEQYF. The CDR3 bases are TGCAGTGCTAGTTCGGGACAGGGGTGGTACGAGCAGTACTTC.

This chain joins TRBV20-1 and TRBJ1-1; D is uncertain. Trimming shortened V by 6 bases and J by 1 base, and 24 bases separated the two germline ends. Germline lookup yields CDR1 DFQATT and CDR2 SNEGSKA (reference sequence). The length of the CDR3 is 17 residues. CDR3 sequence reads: CSAYGLRRWIRNTEAFF. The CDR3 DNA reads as TGCAGTGCCTACGGGCTCCGGAGGTGGATACGGAACACTGAAGCTTTCTTT.

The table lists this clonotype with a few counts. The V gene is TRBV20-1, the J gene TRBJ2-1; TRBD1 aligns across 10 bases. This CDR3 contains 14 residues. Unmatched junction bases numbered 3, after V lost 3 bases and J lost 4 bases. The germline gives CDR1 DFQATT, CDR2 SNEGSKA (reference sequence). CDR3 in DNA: TGCAGTGCTAGCGGGGGACAGGGGTACAATGAGCAGTTCTTC. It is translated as CSASGGQGYNEQFF.

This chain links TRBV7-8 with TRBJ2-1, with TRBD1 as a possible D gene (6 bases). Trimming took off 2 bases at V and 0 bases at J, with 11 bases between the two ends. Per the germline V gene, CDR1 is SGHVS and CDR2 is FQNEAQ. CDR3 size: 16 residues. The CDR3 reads CASSLQQGSSYNEQFF. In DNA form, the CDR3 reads TGTGCCAGCAGCTTACAACAGGGTAGCTCCTACAATGAGCAGTTCTTC. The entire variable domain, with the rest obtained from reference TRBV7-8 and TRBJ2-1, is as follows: GAGVSQSPRYKVAKRGQDVALRCDPISGHVSLFWYQQALGQGPEFLTYFQNEAQLDKSGLPSDRFFAERPEGSVSTLKIQRTQQEDSAVYLCASSLQQGSSYNEQFFGPGTRLTVL.

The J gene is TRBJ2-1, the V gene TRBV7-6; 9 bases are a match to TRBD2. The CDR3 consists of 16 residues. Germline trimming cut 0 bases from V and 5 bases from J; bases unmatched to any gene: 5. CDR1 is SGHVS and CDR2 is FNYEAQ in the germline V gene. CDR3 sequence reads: CASSLAAGGYDNEQFF. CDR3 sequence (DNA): TGTGCCAGCAGCTTAGCGGCGGGAGGGTACGACAATGAGCAGTTCTTC.

CDR3 nucleotides: TGTGCCAGCAGCAGCCACCCCGGACTAGCGGGCGTCCAAGAGACCCAGTACTTC. It codes for CASSSHPGLAGVQETQYF. V and J are TRBV21-1 and TRBJ2-5; the table calls TRBD2, which could not be checked here. TRBV21-1 counts as a pseudogene. The CDR3 covers 18 residues.

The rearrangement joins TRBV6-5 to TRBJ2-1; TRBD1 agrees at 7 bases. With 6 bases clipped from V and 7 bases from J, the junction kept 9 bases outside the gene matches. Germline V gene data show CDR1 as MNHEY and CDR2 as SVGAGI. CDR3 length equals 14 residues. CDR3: CASSSSRGQNEQFF. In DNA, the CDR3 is TGTGCCAGCAGCTCCTCGAGGGGACAGAATGAGCAGTTCTTC.

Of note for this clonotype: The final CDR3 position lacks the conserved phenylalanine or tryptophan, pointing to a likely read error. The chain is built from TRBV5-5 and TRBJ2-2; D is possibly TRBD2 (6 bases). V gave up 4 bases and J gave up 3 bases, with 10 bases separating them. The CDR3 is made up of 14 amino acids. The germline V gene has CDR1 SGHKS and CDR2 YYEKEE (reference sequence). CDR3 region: CASSTGTYTGELFL. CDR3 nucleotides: TGTGCCAGCAGCACCGGGACTTACACCGGGGAGCTGTTTCTT.